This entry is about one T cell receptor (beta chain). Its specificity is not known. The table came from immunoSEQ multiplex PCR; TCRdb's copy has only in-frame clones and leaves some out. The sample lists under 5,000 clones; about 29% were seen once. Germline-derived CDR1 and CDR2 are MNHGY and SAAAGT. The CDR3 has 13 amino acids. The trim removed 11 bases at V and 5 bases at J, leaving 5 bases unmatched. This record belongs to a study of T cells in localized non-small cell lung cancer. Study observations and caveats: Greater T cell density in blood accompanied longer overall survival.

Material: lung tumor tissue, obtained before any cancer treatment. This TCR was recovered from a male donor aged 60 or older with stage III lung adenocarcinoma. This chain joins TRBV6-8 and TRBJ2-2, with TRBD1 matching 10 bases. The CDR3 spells CAFGQGGTGELFF. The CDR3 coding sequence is TGTGCCTTCGGACAGGGGGGGACCGGGGAGCTGTTTTTT.